The sequence of this T cell receptor (beta chain) was determined in a study of T-cell memory formation after mild COVID-19. This clonotype was observed a few times. The germline CDR1 and CDR2 sequences are SGDLS and YYNGEE. Trimming cost V 1 base and J 3 bases, with 10 bases left between them. This CDR3 is built from 14 residues. MiXCR was run by TCRdb on the 5' RACE reads, yielding one entry per CDR3 protein. The repertoire holds more than 250,000 distinct CDR3 sequences, with over 15% as singletons. This receptor was obtained from a man younger than 35 who had mild COVID-19 (a few samples of this study predate the infection). Cell type and time point are not known. The genes are TRBV9 and TRBJ2-5, with D possibly matching TRBD2 (5 bases). Material for sequencing was PBMCs or a T cell subset sorted from them (not recorded which). The CDR3 nucleotides are TGTGCCAGCAGCGTAACCCCCGGGAAAGAGACCCAGTACTTC. Amino acid sequence: CASSVTPGKETQYF.